A selection of T cell receptor beta chains follows, all from one sample in a study of T cells in Graves' hyperthyroidism and ophthalmopathy. Each CDR3 protein is one row after TCRdb ran MiXCR on the multiplex PCR reads. Found here are about 500,000 distinct CDR3 sequences, about 16% of them singletons; the top ten hold roughly 29%. The source material was blood. The receptor set was obtained from a woman in her 30s with Graves' ophthalmopathy. Each CDR3 is given with its conserved first and last residue. A D gene is named only where the DNA matches it firmly. Clone size is shown for a subset of rows, as once, few, many or a class of expanded clone.

D: NA; J: TRBJ1-5; V: TRBV6-6; size: many; DNA: TGTGCCAGCAGTTACTTCGGGGTCAGTAGCAATCAGCCCCAGCATTTT; CDR3: CASSYFGVSSNQPQHF
D: TRBD2; J: TRBJ2-4; V: TRBV28; size: many; DNA: TGTGCCAGCATCCCCTCGCCGGGGGGGGAGGCCGAGGGCAAAAACATTCAGTACTTC; CDR3: CASIPSPGGEAEGKNIQYF
D: TRBD1; J: TRBJ1-4; V: TRBV18; size: many; DNA: TGTGCCAGCTCAACGGGACAGGGTGGTGAAAAACTGTTTTTT; CDR3: CASSTGQGGEKLFF
D: TRBD2; J: TRBJ2-7; V: TRBV20-1; size: NA; DNA: TGCAGTGCCCGGAAGGCTAGCGGAAGCTCCTACGAGCAGTACTTC; CDR3: CSARKASGSSYEQYF
D: TRBD2; J: TRBJ2-2; V: TRBV12-3/TRBV12-4; size: few; DNA: TGTGCCAGCCTCTCGGGAGGCCCGAACACCGGGGAGCTGTTTTTT; CDR3: CASLSGGPNTGELFF
D: NA; J: TRBJ1-2; V: TRBV7-9; size: NA; DNA: TGTGCCAGCAGCTTATTCAGGGCCGGCTATGGCTACACCTTC; CDR3: CASSLFRAGYGYTF
D: NA; J: TRBJ1-4; V: TRBV6-1; size: few; DNA: TGTGCCAGCAGACACACTCCCGTCCATGAAAAACTGTTTTTT; CDR3: CASRHTPVHEKLFF
D: TRBD2; J: TRBJ2-1; V: TRBV27; size: NA; DNA: TGTGCCAGCAGTTTAAGGGCTAGCGGGGCCTACAATGAGCAGTTCTTC; CDR3: CASSLRASGAYNEQFF
D: NA; J: TRBJ1-1; V: TRBV11-2; size: many; DNA: TGTGCCAGCAGAGAGGGGAGGGTCCCTGAAGCTTTCTTT; CDR3: CASREGRVPEAFF
D: NA; J: TRBJ2-6; V: TRBV5-1; size: NA; DNA: TGCGCCAGCAGCTTGGCCTCACGGGCAGTCGTCTCTGGGGCCAACGTCCTGACTTTC; CDR3: CASSLASRAVVSGANVLTF
D: NA; J: TRBJ1-1; V: TRBV7-2; size: NA; DNA: TGTGCCAGCAGCTTAGATCCGGCAGCTGAAGCTTTCTTT; CDR3: CASSLDPAAEAFF
D: NA; J: TRBJ2-7; V: TRBV7-9; size: once; DNA: TGTGCCAGCAGCCCGCTGGCGGTTTCCGAGCAGTACTTC; CDR3: CASSPLAVSEQYF
D: NA; J: TRBJ2-7; V: TRBV28; size: many; DNA: TGTGCCAGCAGTTTATTGACCCCCTACGAGCAGTACTTC; CDR3: CASSLLTPYEQYF
D: NA; J: TRBJ2-7; V: TRBV28; size: few; DNA: TGTGCCAGCAGTTTATCAAACGGGGGTTACGAGCAGTACTTC; CDR3: CASSLSNGGYEQYF
D: NA; J: TRBJ2-7; V: TRBV7-2; size: many; DNA: TGTGCCAGCAGCTTAGGCCGGAAATACGAGCAGTACTTC; CDR3: CASSLGRKYEQYF
D: NA; J: TRBJ1-5; V: TRBV12-3/TRBV12-4; size: NA; DNA: TGTGCCAGCAGTCCTGGGCCGCAGCCCCAGCATTTT; CDR3: CASSPGPQPQHF
D: NA; J: TRBJ2-5; V: TRBV27; size: many; DNA: TGTGCCAGCAGTACAGGGACGAGGGGAGAGACCCAGTACTTC; CDR3: CASSTGTRGETQYF
D: TRBD1; J: TRBJ2-7; V: TRBV28; size: many; DNA: TGTGCCAGCAGTCCAGACAGGGGGCCGTTTTCCTACGAGCAGTACTTC; CDR3: CASSPDRGPFSYEQYF
D: NA; J: TRBJ2-1; V: TRBV5-6; size: many; DNA: TGTGCCAGCAGCTTGGCCAGGACAGCCTACAATGAGCAGTTCTTC; CDR3: CASSLARTAYNEQFF
D: NA; J: TRBJ2-3; V: TRBV20-1; size: many; DNA: TGCAGTGCTAGCGGGAACACAGATACGCAGTATTTT; CDR3: CSASGNTDTQYF
D: TRBD1; J: TRBJ1-2; V: TRBV13; size: many; DNA: TGTGCCAGCAGCTCCCTATCGGACAGGGGTGACTATGGCTACACCTTC; CDR3: CASSSLSDRGDYGYTF
D: TRBD1; J: TRBJ2-7; V: TRBV24-1; size: few; DNA: TGTGCCACCAGTGATCACGAGACAGGGTACGAGCAGTACTTC; CDR3: CATSDHETGYEQYF
D: NA; J: TRBJ2-7; V: TRBV4-1; size: NA; DNA: TGCGCCAGCAGCCAAGAGGGGGGAAAGGAGGCGCAGTACTTC; CDR3: CASSQEGGKEAQYF
D: TRBD1; J: TRBJ2-7; V: TRBV20-1; size: many; DNA: TGCTCATCCGGGACAGGGGCCTACGAGCAGTACTTC; CDR3: CSSGTGAYEQYF
D: TRBD1; J: TRBJ2-7; V: TRBV12-3/TRBV12-4; size: many; DNA: TGTGCCAGCAGTCCCCGGGACAGGGAGTACGAGCAGTACTTC; CDR3: CASSPRDREYEQYF
D: TRBD2; J: TRBJ2-3; V: TRBV5-1; size: many; DNA: TGCGCCAGCAGACTCCGGGTTGCGGGAGGGCCACCGCAGTATTTT; CDR3: CASRLRVAGGPPQYF
D: NA; J: TRBJ2-1; V: TRBV7-6; size: NA; DNA: TGTGCCAGCAGCTTAGGGGGACGCAGGGGCGATGAGCAGTTCTTC; CDR3: CASSLGGRRGDEQFF
D: TRBD2; J: TRBJ2-1; V: TRBV3-1; size: NA; DNA: TGTGCCAGCAGCCAGGCGGGAGGGGGGGATCGGGAGCAGTTCTTC; CDR3: CASSQAGGGDREQFF
D: TRBD2; J: TRBJ2-7; V: TRBV12-3/TRBV12-4; size: NA; DNA: TGTGCCAGCAGACCTAGCGGGAGGTCCGGGGAGCAGTACTTC; CDR3: CASRPSGRSGEQYF
D: NA; J: TRBJ1-3; V: TRBV30; size: many; DNA: TGTGCCTGGAGTGGGGACTTCGGAAACACCATATATTTT; CDR3: CAWSGDFGNTIYF
D: NA; J: TRBJ2-6; V: TRBV6-1; size: NA; DNA: TGTGCCAGCAGTGACAGGGAATCTGGGGCCAACGTCCTGACTTTC; CDR3: CASSDRESGANVLTF
D: TRBD2; J: TRBJ2-7; V: TRBV20-1; size: many; DNA: TGCAGTGCTAGTCCCCCCTGGGTGATAGCGGGAGGCTCAACCTACGAGCAGTACTTC; CDR3: CSASPPWVIAGGSTYEQYF
D: NA; J: TRBJ2-1; V: TRBV28; size: many; DNA: TGTGCCAGCATAAAACAACACACGGCCACTGTCGACAATGAGCAGTTCTTC; CDR3: CASIKQHTATVDNEQFF
D: NA; J: TRBJ1-1; V: TRBV6-1; size: many; DNA: TGTGCCAGCAGTCGGGATTCGAACACTGAAGCTTTCTTT; CDR3: CASSRDSNTEAFF
D: NA; J: TRBJ1-3; V: TRBV14; size: few; DNA: TGTGCCAGCAGCCAAGTATGGTCTCTCGGAAACACCATATATTTT; CDR3: CASSQVWSLGNTIYF
D: NA; J: TRBJ2-5; V: TRBV20-1; size: NA; DNA: TGCAGTGCTACAAGGGAAAGGGGATACCCCCAAGAGACCCAGTACTTC; CDR3: CSATRERGYPQETQYF
D: NA; J: TRBJ2-3; V: TRBV20-1; size: many; DNA: TGCAGTGCTAGAGATCACTGGGGCACAGATACGCAGTATTTT; CDR3: CSARDHWGTDTQYF